Each of the 2 T cell receptor beta chains below was sequenced from the same sample in a study of blood T cell repertoires in COVID-19. Repertoires were generated with immunoSEQ multiplex PCR, while TCRdb's copy carries only in-frame clones and drops some. The table has 200,000 to 300,000 clones, just under 90% seen once. Material: PBMCs or T cells enriched from blood (not recorded which). These receptors came from a woman aged 25 to 39 with acute COVID-19.

This chain connects TRBV6-5 to TRBJ1-2; D is ambiguous. With 2 bases removed from V and 4 bases from J, the gap between germline ends came to 14 bases. In germline, CDR1 is MNHEY, CDR2 SVGAGI. The CDR3 totals 15 residues. CDR3 amino acids: CASSYPAGSGYGYTF. CDR3 coding DNA: TGTGCCAGCAGTTACCCGGCGGGATCTGGCTATGGCTACACCTTC.

The chain is built from TRBV2 and TRBJ1-3, with 8 bases that match TRBD1. The V segment lost 7 bases and the J segment 0 bases; nucleotides outside the gene matches: 5. The CDR3 is 15 amino acids. Germline lookup yields CDR1 SNHLY and CDR2 FYNNEI. The CDR3 sequence: CASIRGQNSGNTIYF. The CDR3 bases are TGTGCCAGCATCAGGGGGCAAAACTCTGGAAACACCATATATTTT.